This T cell receptor beta chain was recovered during a study of T cells in Graves' hyperthyroidism and ophthalmopathy. Whole-study results and caveats: It was a median 6.5 months before onset that the model predicted ophthalmopathy.

Amplified TCR beta CDR3 regions came from RNA transcripts. Carried out on the TCR CDR3, a first-round RT-PCR used the HTBI primer set. In TCRdb, the multiplex PCR reads were re-called with MiXCR into one record per CDR3 protein. Among around 440,000 distinct CDR3 sequences listed, approximately 14% were seen once. There are many counts of this clonotype. Its matching antigen is unknown. V was pared by 6 bases and J by 0 bases, with 15 bases between. CDR1 and CDR2 from the germline V gene are MNHNS and SASEGT. The CDR3 spans 17 residues. The rearrangement links TRBV6-1 to TRBJ1-6, with D uncertain. The sample taken for sequencing was blood. This receptor was taken from a woman aged 18-29 years with Graves' hyperthyroidism. The chain's CDR3 is CASRLSVGFSYNSPLHF. The CDR3 DNA follows: TGTGCCAGCAGATTAAGTGTCGGCTTCTCCTATAATTCACCCCTCCACTTT.